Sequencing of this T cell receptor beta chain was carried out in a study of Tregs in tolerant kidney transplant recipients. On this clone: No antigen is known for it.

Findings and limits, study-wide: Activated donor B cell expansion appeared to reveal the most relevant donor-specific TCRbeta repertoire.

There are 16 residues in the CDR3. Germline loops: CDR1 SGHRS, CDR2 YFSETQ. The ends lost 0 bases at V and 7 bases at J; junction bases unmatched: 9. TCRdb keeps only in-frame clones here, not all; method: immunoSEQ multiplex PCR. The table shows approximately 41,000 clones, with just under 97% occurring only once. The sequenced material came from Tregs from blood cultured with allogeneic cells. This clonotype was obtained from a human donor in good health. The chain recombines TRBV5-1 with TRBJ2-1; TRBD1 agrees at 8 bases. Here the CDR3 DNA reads TGCGCCAGCAGCTTGGTTCCGACAGGGGTCGGTAATGAGCAGTTCTTC. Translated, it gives CASSLVPTGVGNEQFF.